A single sample is the source of the 15 T cell receptor beta chains below, sequenced in a study of shared clonotypes between healthy human individuals. TCRdb's copy holds only in-frame clones and misses some; the assay was immunoSEQ multiplex PCR. Found here are some 2.4 million clones, over 85% of them singletons; the top ten hold approximately 0.36%. The source material was naive CD4+ T cells from PBMCs. Sample subset: CD45RA+ positively selected. The receptors come from a man between 18 and 35 years old in good health. Some clones in this sample may be carry-over from other donors' samples.

The chain carries TRBV2 and TRBJ2-5; 8 bases agree with TRBD2. The length of the CDR3 is 15 residues. Trimming at V came to 3 bases and at J to 3 bases, leaving 6 bases not matched to a gene. Germline V gene sequence: CDR1 SNHLY, CDR2 FYNNEI. The CDR3 loop reads CASSEPSAGEETQYF. The CDR3, as DNA: TGTGCCAGCAGTGAGCCCTCAGCGGGAGAAGAGACCCAGTACTTC.

The chain carries TRBV28 and TRBJ1-2, with 9 positions matching TRBD1. V was clipped by 5 bases and J by 2 bases; unmatched bases: 6. CDR3 size: 15 residues. Germline V gene lookup returns CDR1 MDHEN and CDR2 SYDVKM. The CDR3 here is CASSPQGQGNYGYTF. The CDR3 DNA reads as TGTGCCAGCAGTCCTCAGGGACAGGGAAACTATGGCTACACCTTC.

V and J are TRBV5-1 and TRBJ2-3, with 15 bases lining up with TRBD2. The V gene end was trimmed by 3 bases and the J gene end by 0 bases; junction bases not matched to a gene: 5. CDR3 size: 18 residues. Per germline, CDR1 SGHRS and CDR2 YFSETQ. The CDR3 here is CASSSGTSGRTSTDTQYF. The CDR3, as DNA: TGCGCCAGCAGCTCCGGGACTAGCGGGAGGACTAGCACAGATACGCAGTATTTT.

The chain couples TRBV5-6 to TRBJ1-5, with D possibly being TRBD1 (6 bases). V was cut by 4 bases and J by 6 bases, with 17 bases left in between. The V gene's germline CDR1 is SGHDT and CDR2 YYEEEE. The CDR3 consists of 15 residues. CDR3 nucleotide sequence: TGTGCCAGCAGCCCCCGCGGGGGCTCGGGTCAGCCCCAGCATTTT. Translating gives CASSPRGGSGQPQHF.

The chain links TRBV2 to TRBJ1-2; a weak D match, TRBD1 (5 bases). Germline V gene sequence: CDR1 SNHLY, CDR2 FYNNEI. The V end was cut by 6 bases, the J end by 4 bases, with 15 bases between. CDR3 length equals 14 residues. CDR3 bases: TGTGCCAGCAGGGGATCCGGGACGGTCTATGGCTACACCTTC. Translation: CASRGSGTVYGYTF.

In the case of this clone: The sample holds other DNA sequences that translate to the same CDR3. The rearrangement uses TRBV18 and TRBJ2-1; D perhaps matches TRBD1 (6 bases). This CDR3 is built from 12 residues. Per the germline V gene, CDR1 is KGHSH and CDR2 is LQKENI. V was trimmed by 6 bases and J by 7 bases, leaving 10 bases between them. The CDR3 nucleotides are TGTGCCAGCTCTCCCGGACAGAATGAGCAGTTCTTC. It yields the protein CASSPGQNEQFF.

The V and J genes are TRBV5-1 and TRBJ2-1; TRBD2 matches 12 bases. The CDR3 has 19 residues. CDR1 and CDR2 (germline): SGHRS, YFSETQ. With 0 bases clipped from V and 0 bases from J, the junction kept 7 bases outside the gene matches. CDR3 residues: CASSLAGTSGYSSYNEQFF. As DNA, the CDR3 is TGCGCCAGCAGCTTGGCCGGGACTAGCGGGTATAGCTCCTACAATGAGCAGTTCTTC.

J is TRBJ2-1 and V is TRBV28, with TRBD2 matching over 8 bases. V was pared by 6 bases and J by 7 bases, with 11 bases of the junction left unmatched. This CDR3 comprises 15 residues. CDR1 is MDHEN and CDR2 is SYDVKM in the germline V gene. CDR3 DNA sequence: TGTGCCAGCAGAGCCTTGCGGGAGCGGGGGAATGAGCAGTTCTTC. Translating it yields CASRALRERGNEQFF.

The V and J genes are TRBV5-1 and TRBJ2-1; the match to TRBD1 covers 7 bases. The CDR3 runs to 14 residues. Trimming at V came to 5 bases and at J to 5 bases, leaving 7 bases not matched to a gene. The germline gives CDR1 SGHRS, CDR2 YFSETQ. DNA for the CDR3: TGCGCCAGCAGTTCTGGACAGGAGAACAATGAGCAGTTCTTC. It codes for CASSSGQENNEQFF.

V usage is TRBV7-2 and J usage is TRBJ2-7; the D is unclear. Germline CDR1 and CDR2: SGHTA and FQGNSA. This CDR3 is 13 amino acids long. Trimming took off 4 bases at V and 2 bases at J, with 9 bases between the two ends. DNA of the CDR3: TGTGCCAGCAGCTATGAACGGGCCTACGAGCAGTACTTC. Its protein is CASSYERAYEQYF.

This clone was observed a handful of times. Other DNA sequences in the sample encode the same CDR3. The chain joins TRBV9 to TRBJ1-5, with D hard to call. Trimming cost V 0 bases and J 2 bases, with 6 bases left between them. Germline loops: CDR1 SGDLS, CDR2 YYNGEE. CDR3 length: 14 amino acids. The CDR3 reads CASSVDSGNQPQHF. The CDR3 DNA sequence: TGTGCCAGCAGCGTAGATTCCGGCAATCAGCCCCAGCATTTT.

This sequence joins TRBV7-2 and TRBJ2-2; the D call may be TRBD1 or TRBD2 (5 bases each). The V gene lost 4 bases and the J gene lost 4 bases, with 16 bases spanning the gap. CDR3 length: 16 amino acids. Germline lookup yields CDR1 SGHTA and CDR2 FQGNSA. DNA of the CDR3: TGTGCCAGCAGCTCAAATCGGGGCCGGGGCACCGGGGAGCTGTTTTTT. Translated, it gives CASSSNRGRGTGELFF.

The chain couples TRBV6-4 to TRBJ2-2; 10 bases fit TRBD1. CDR3 length: 17 residues. The V gene's germline CDR1 is MRHNA and CDR2 SNTAGT. After removal of 4 bases from V and 6 bases from J, the junction contained 11 bases not matched to a gene. The CDR3 nucleotides are TGTGCCAGCAGTGTTTGGGGACAGGGGAAATTTTCCGGGGAGCTGTTTTTT. The encoded protein is CASSVWGQGKFSGELFF.

About this clone: The identical CDR3 is also encoded by other nucleotide sequences in the sample. The chain joins TRBV2 to TRBJ1-1, with 7 bases matching TRBD1. The CDR3 is 13 amino acids. V was clipped by 5 bases and J by 2 bases; unmatched bases: 2. Germline V gives CDR1 SNHLY, CDR2 FYNNEI. CDR3 sequence: CASSRQGNTEAFF. CDR3 in DNA: TGTGCCAGCAGTCGACAGGGTAACACTGAAGCTTTCTTT.

This clone is a singleton in its sample. V is TRBV4-2 and J is TRBJ2-2; D possibly corresponds to TRBD2 (5 bases). V shed 2 bases and J shed 2 bases, with 15 bases lying between them. The germline CDR1 and CDR2 sequences are LGHNA and YNFKEQ. The CDR3 contains 17 residues. CDR3 coding DNA: TGTGCCAGCAGCCAAAGGGAGATCACCCACAACACCGGGGAGCTGTTTTTT. Residues: CASSQREITHNTGELFF.